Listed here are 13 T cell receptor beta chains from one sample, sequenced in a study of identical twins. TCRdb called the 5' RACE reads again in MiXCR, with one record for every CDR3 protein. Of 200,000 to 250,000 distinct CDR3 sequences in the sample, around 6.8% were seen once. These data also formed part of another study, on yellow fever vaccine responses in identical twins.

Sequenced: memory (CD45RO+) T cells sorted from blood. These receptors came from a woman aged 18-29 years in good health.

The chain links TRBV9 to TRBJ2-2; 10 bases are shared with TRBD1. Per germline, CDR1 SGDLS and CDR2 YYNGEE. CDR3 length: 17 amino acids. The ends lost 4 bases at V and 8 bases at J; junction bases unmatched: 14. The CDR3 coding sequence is TGTGCCAGCAGCTTCAGACAGGGGGCCCGGCACCCGGGGGAGCTGTTTTTT. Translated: CASSFRQGARHPGELFF.

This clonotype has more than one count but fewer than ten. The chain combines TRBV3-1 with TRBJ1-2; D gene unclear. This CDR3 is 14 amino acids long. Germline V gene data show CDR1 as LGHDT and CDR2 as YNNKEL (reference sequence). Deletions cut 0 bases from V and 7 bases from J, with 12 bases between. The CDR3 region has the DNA TGTGCCAGCAGCCAAGATGGGAGTTATGGTGGCTACACCTTC. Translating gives CASSQDGSYGGYTF.

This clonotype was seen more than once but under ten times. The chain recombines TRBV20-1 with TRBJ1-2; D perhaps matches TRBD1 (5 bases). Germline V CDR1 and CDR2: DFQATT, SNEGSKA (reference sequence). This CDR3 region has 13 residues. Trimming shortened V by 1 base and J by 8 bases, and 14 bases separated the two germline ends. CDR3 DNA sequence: TGCAGTGCTAGAGGATGGGGGAAAGGGGGCTACACCTTC. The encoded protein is CSARGWGKGGYTF.

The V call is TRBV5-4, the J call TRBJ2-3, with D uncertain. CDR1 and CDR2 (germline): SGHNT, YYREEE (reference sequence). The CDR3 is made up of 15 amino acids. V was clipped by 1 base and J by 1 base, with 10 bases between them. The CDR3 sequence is CASSLRQIGTDTQYF. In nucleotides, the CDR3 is TGTGCCAGCAGCTTGAGGCAGATAGGCACAGATACGCAGTATTTT.

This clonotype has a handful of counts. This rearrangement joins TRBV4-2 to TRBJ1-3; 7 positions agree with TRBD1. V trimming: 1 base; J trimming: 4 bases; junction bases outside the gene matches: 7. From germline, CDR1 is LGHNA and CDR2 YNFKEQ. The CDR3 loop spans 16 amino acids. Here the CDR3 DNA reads TGTGCCAGCAGCCAAGCCTTTCGACAGGGAGGAAACACCATATATTTT. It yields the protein CASSQAFRQGGNTIYF.

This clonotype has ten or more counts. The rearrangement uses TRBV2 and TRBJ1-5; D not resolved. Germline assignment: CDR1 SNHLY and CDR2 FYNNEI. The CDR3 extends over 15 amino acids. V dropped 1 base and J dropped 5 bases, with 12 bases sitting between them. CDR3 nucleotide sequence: TGTGCCAGCAGTGAAGTCGGCGGGAGGTATCAGCCCCAGCATTTT. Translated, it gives CASSEVGGRYQPQHF.

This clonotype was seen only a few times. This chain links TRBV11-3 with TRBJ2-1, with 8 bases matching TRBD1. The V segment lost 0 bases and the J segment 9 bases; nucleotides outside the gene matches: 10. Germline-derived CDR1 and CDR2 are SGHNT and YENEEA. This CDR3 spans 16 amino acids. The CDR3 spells CASSLDGGQGTGEQFF. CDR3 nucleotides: TGTGCCAGCAGCTTAGATGGAGGACAGGGAACCGGTGAGCAGTTCTTC.

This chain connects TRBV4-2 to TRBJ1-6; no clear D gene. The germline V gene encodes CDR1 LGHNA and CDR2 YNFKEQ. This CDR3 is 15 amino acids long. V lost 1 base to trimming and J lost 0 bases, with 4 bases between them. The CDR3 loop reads CASSQVGSYNSPLHF. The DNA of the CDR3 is TGTGCCAGCAGCCAAGTGGGCTCCTATAATTCACCCCTCCACTTT.

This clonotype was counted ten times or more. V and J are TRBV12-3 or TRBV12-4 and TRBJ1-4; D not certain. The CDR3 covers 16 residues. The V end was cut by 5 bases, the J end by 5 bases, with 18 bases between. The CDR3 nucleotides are TGTGCCAGCAGTGCGGCAGGCCGAGTACTCAATGAAAAACTGTTTTTT. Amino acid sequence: CASSAAGRVLNEKLFF.

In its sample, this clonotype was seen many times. The CDR3 DNA follows: TGTGCCACCAGTGATCCCTCTACAGGGAACGAGCAGTACTTC. Translation gives CATSDPSTGNEQYF. This chain joins TRBV24-1 and TRBJ2-7, with D maybe TRBD1 (6 bases). CDR1 is KGHDR and CDR2 is SFDVKD in the germline V gene. This CDR3 is built from 14 residues. Trimming cost V 3 bases and J 5 bases, with 13 bases left between them.

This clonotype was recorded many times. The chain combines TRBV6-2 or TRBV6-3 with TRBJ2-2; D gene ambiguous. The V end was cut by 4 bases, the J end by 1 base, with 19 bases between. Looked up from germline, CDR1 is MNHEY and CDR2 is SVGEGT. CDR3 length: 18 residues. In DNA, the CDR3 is TGTGCCAGCAGTTCTATAGGTGGCCCAATCAAGAACACCGGGGAGCTGTTTTTT. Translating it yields CASSSIGGPIKNTGELFF.

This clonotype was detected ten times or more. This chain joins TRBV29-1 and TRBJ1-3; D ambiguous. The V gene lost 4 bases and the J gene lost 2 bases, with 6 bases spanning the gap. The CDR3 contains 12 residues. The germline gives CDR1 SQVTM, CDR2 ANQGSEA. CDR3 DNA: TGCAGCGTTGCCGGGACTGGAAACACCATATATTTT. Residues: CSVAGTGNTIYF.

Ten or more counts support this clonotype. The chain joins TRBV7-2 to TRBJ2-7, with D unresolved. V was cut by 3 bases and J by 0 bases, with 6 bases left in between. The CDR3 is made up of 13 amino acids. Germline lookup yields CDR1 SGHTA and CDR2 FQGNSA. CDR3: CASSFATSYEQYF. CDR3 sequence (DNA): TGTGCCAGCAGCTTTGCTACCTCCTACGAGCAGTACTTC.